This TCR beta chain derives from a study of cytomegalovirus exposure and HLA in healthy donors (dated by TCRdb to 2016 to 2017). Study-level background: According to an earlier analysis of several hundred of the donors, some 180 million T cells yielded over 90 million unique TCR beta sequences and about 300 Gb of sequence data. Four or five DR-DQ haplotypes were handled as single units for association and clustering because linkage in the cohort was strong. Approximately 300 gigabases of sequencing data and approximately 84 million unique TCR sequences were included in an early release covering around 600 HLA-typed donors. The aim of the study was to test whether cataloging public T cell receptors could identify signatures of past pathogen exposure. In addition to the first cohort of 666 subjects, a separate validation cohort of approximately 110 different subjects was used. The study profiled the T cell repertoires of about 640 subjects by immunosequencing and related them to cytomegalovirus serostatus. A later genetic analysis used genome-wide SNP genotypes for about three fifths of the roughly 700 donors, treating that subset as a discovery cohort. Class I and class II HLA loci were covered by the typing at four-digit resolution. The later analysis used no new phenotypic data to find candidate immune exposures, relying instead on TCR beta sequences and their occurrence across donors. Of the approximately 400 genotyped donors, about 80% fell in the genetic ancestry cluster associated with self-reported Caucasian donors. The number of typed donors differed by locus: about 620-640 for A, B, C, DRB1 and DQB1; about 520 for DQA1; fewer than 610 for DPA1; and roughly 450 for DPB1. To study patterns of TCR occurrence, a later analysis re-analyzed previously published TCR beta repertoires from 550 to 800 donors and added high-resolution HLA genotyping. All discovery cohort repertoires had been generated on a single sequencing platform. The study combined high-throughput TCR immunosequencing, statistical association of individual TCRs with disease status, and machine learning to predict cytomegalovirus infection status. Across some 400 genotyped donors of the cohort, an average of roughly 200,000 unique TCR beta nucleotide sequences per donor were sequenced, and 15% to 20% of those sequences were non-productive. An earlier analysis of nearly 600 of the donors applied high-throughput TCR beta sequencing to assess whether each TCR beta V gene segment acted as functional or pseudogenic. Donor age, sex, ethnicity and CMV serostatus were compiled alongside the repertoire data. On the study overall, not on this receptor specifically: In an earlier analysis of more than 450 of the donors, most TCR beta V segments were observed in productive rearrangements about 87% or about 30% of the time, broadly matching IMGT annotations. According to a later genetic analysis, donors in an Asian-associated ancestry cluster had fewer N-insertions in productive TCRs than the approximately 690-donor mean. Some IMGT-functional V segments, including TRBV6-2 and TRBV6-3, could not be told apart with the 87-base-pair reads, so those segments were excluded. An association between a missense DCLRE1C variant and V-gene and J-gene trimming of TCR beta chains was found in a later genetic analysis and replicated in an independent cohort. According to a later analysis, TCR association rates differed among HLA loci, with DRB1 alleles showing the most associated TCRs and HLA-C alleles showing the fewest. In a later analysis, some 17,000 TCR beta sequences were associated with specific HLA alleles at a false discovery rate of 0.05. The presence/absence analyses assumed that sequencing depth was roughly uniform across donors, and that assumption may not be true. It was suggested by the authors that the approach could potentially be generalized to other disease states and immunological phenotypes. A further reported finding was that TCR beta sequences accurately predicted the HLA-A and HLA-B alleles for most subjects in the first cohort. Correlated functional status among segregating V segments might reflect linkage disequilibrium, but an unknown experimental factor could not be ruled out. Most CMV-associated TCR beta chains appeared to be HLA-restricted in a later analysis, and the HLA associations seemed to be driven largely by CMV exposure. The cohort was sequenced for TCR beta chains only, and without alpha or paired-chain data the features that could be detected were limited. In a later analysis, several top co-occurrence clusters were reported to appear linked to parvovirus B19, influenza, CMV and Epstein-Barr virus. In the study, 150 to 200 TCR beta chains were listed as associated with cytomegalovirus. HLA typing was unavailable for some donors at each locus, so association tests used only the typed subset. Because counts were too low, roughly 16 rarely observed V segments, including chromosome 9 orphons, were left out of the earlier analysis of about 500 of the donors. Strong co-occurrence of HLA alleles, especially DR and DQ, made assigning TCR associations to individual alleles difficult. Most TCR sequences were observed very rarely across donors, whereas some public TCRs were present in many individuals. The classifier was reported to diagnose cytomegalovirus status with high specificity and sensitivity in both the original and validation cohorts. The sequencing pipeline was judged likely to have produced a cluster of highly shared sequence variants as a technical artifact. For the cohort, immune exposure information was limited to CMV serostatus. A few of the identified cytomegalovirus-associated TCR beta chains were confirmed in vitro to be specific for cytomegalovirus antigens. In a later analysis, HLA-associated TCR beta chains showed more clonal expansion and lower generation probabilities than non-associated chains that were equally common.

Preparation of the library involved the immunoSEQ multiplex PCR assay. For the multiplex PCR, a mixture combining 60 forward primers for TCR Vbeta segments and 13 reverse primers for TCR Jbeta segments was used. A multiplex PCR assay on genomic DNA amplified the CDR3 region of rearranged TCR beta genes. On the Illumina HiSeq System, the amplified TCR beta libraries were sequenced as 87-base-pair reads. As for the authors' bioinformatics: A later analysis tallied roughly 78 million unique TCR beta chains across the 666 repertoires, and around 9.9 million of those chains were shared by two or more donors. Raw reads were error-corrected and collapsed into unique sequences by a nearest-neighbor algorithm in which closely related sequences were merged to remove PCR and sequencing errors. Alignment of CDR3 sequences to IMGT reference sequences was used to assign V, D and J gene segments. Each retained sequence needed at least a six-nucleotide match to both a V gene segment and a J gene segment. A rearrangement was called productive if the CDR3 had no stop codons and remained in frame with V and J, and every other rearrangement was called non-productive. CDR3 was defined according to IMGT convention as the region running from the second conserved V-encoded cysteine to the conserved J-encoded phenylalanine. The earlier analysis of some 580 of the donors excluded any sequence lacking an unambiguous match to a single V gene segment. An earlier analysis of under 750 of the donors called V segments functional above 56.7% productive rearrangements and segregating when the between-donor standard deviation exceeded 5%. A statistical classification framework was developed to diagnose cytomegalovirus status using the catalog of TCR beta chain sequences. V and J gene assignment, in a later analysis, came from comparing TCR nucleotide sequences with IMGT/GENE-DB human TR gene sequences. Using the TCRdist pipeline, a later analysis assigned CDR3 sequences along with most-parsimonious VDJ recombination scenarios. In a later analysis, each TCR beta chain was defined by its CDR3 amino acid sequence together with its V-gene family, and reads without a unique V-gene family were excluded. As a way to deal with suspected cross-contamination and a sequencing artifact, a later analysis dropped approximately 570 nucleotide sequences that were highly shared and had low generation probability. A later analysis calculated a clonal expansion index for each public chain from normalized within-repertoire ranks of inferred template counts. In a later analysis, generation probabilities were computed using a VDJ recombination model fitted to out-of-frame rearrangements, and the results were checked against IGoR. A later analysis scored TCR-TCR, TCR-HLA and TCR-CMV co-occurrence with hypergeometric tests, applying a repertoire-size bias correction to TCR pairs. A later analysis estimated false discovery rates by permuting HLA or CMV assignments 20 times. In a later analysis, co-occurring TCRs were grouped using DBSCAN, and TCRdist sequence similarity was added for clustering within HLA-allele-positive subsets. Co-occurrence clustering excluded repertoires with fewer than 30,000 or more than 120,000 public chains, plus five with anomalous nucleotide sharing. Drawn from immuneACCESS, this table holds only the in-frame rearrangements with V and J called that TCRdb kept. Clones are partly lost; checked studies trace under half to an unresolved V gene and leave the rest unexplained. V, J and clone size are taken as reported in that table, and D and trimming were inferred from the DNA itself. Present in this sample are roughly 180,000 clones, 80% to 85% of which were seen just once. The ten largest clones represent around 2.2% of the sample.

The cohort was made up of around 720 healthy bone marrow donors. Cohort members were all nominally healthy when sampled, although unrecorded immune exposures were likely present. The donor tested CMV seropositive and was one of the 289 seropositive cohort members. Every donor gave a peripheral blood sample, and the peripheral blood mononuclear cells from that sample were used for TCR beta sequencing. Genomic DNA extraction from the blood cell samples was performed with the Qiagen DNeasy Blood Extraction Kit. Details on this clone: Its antigen target is currently unknown. No much larger clone exists at a distance of one base, and base qualities are not known.

The junction carries 13 bases between V and J, which are trimmed by 4 bases and 4 bases respectively. CDR3 length: 14 amino acids, cysteine to phenylalanine. The only DNA kept is the CDR3, 42 bases in frame from the first base. Reading the germline V gene (reference sequence) gives CDR1 MNHNY and CDR2 SVGAGI. The receptor was isolated from a woman aged 18-29 years in good health and CMV-seropositive. The V and J genes are TRBV6-6 and TRBJ1-2; tentative D gene TRBD1, with 5 bases matching. Source material: PBMCs. The nucleotide sequence reads as follows: TGTGCCAGCAGTTCACTACGGAGGGGCTATGGCTACACCTTC. Its translation reads: CASSSLRRGYGYTF.